The 32 T cell receptor beta chains reported below all come from one sample, sequenced in a study of T cell changes during pregnancy in multiple sclerosis. TCRdb keeps only in-frame clones here, not all; method: immunoSEQ multiplex PCR. The profile shows 75,000 to 95,000 clones, approximately 93% of them singletons. The material sequenced was CD4+ T cells from peripheral blood mononuclear cells, taken after pregnancy. These receptors were obtained from a female donor with multiple sclerosis, enrolled in a pregnancy study.

The chain employs TRBV7-2 and TRBJ2-3; 10 nucleotides line up with TRBD2. Germline V gene data show CDR1 as SGHTA and CDR2 as FQGNSA. The CDR3 covers 17 residues. V was clipped by 2 bases and J by 2 bases; unmatched bases: 7. The CDR3, as DNA: TGTGCCAGCAGCTTAAGGGCAGCGGGAGGGCCCACAGATACGCAGTATTTT. Protein: CASSLRAAGGPTDTQYF.

The V and J genes are TRBV7-2 and TRBJ2-7, with 10 bases matching TRBD2. There are 16 residues in the CDR3. V was clipped by 1 base and J by 0 bases; unmatched bases: 3. The germline V gene has CDR1 SGHTA and CDR2 FQGNSA. The CDR3 region has the DNA TGTGCCAGCAGCTTAGGTACTAGCGGGATCTCCTACGAGCAGTACTTC. Translating gives CASSLGTSGISYEQYF.

The chain is built from TRBV15 and TRBJ2-5; 8 bases map to TRBD2. Germline V gives CDR1 LNHNV, CDR2 YYDKDF (reference sequence). CDR3 size: 16 residues. The V gene end was trimmed by 9 bases and the J gene end by 1 base; junction bases not matched to a gene: 13. In DNA, the CDR3 is TGTGCCACTGACCCCGGACGGGGGGGGGTCCAAGAGACCCAGTACTTC. It encodes CATDPGRGGVQETQYF.

The J gene is TRBJ1-2, the V gene TRBV18; D gene uncertain. V lost 3 bases to trimming and J lost 8 bases, with 10 bases between them. The CDR3 runs 12 residues. Germline assignment: CDR1 KGHSH and CDR2 LQKENI. The CDR3 here is CASSPGEEGYTF. In DNA, the CDR3 is TGTGCCAGCTCACCCGGAGAGGAGGGCTACACCTTC.

In this sample, this clone turned up once. The rearrangement links TRBV28 to TRBJ2-7; possibly TRBD2 for D (5 bases). V lost 8 bases and J lost 2, with 19 bases in between. CDR3 length equals 15 residues. Germline assignment: CDR1 MDHEN and CDR2 SYDVKM. The CDR3: CASQRVLSSPYEQYF. The CDR3 region has the DNA TGTGCCAGCCAGAGGGTACTTAGTTCGCCCTACGAGCAGTACTTC.

The chain carries TRBV5-4 and TRBJ1-1; TRBD1 is a possible D gene (5 bases). CDR1 is SGHNT and CDR2 is YYREEE in the germline V gene (reference sequence). The CDR3 consists of 13 residues. Trimming cost V 0 bases and J 3 bases, with 6 bases left between them. CDR3 in DNA: TGTGCCAGCAGCTTGGGGGGGGACACTGAAGCTTTCTTT. Translating it yields CASSLGGDTEAFF.

This chain's CDR3 is CASSSGQVNTEAFF. The CDR3 DNA follows: TGTGCCAGCAGCTCGGGACAGGTGAACACTGAAGCTTTCTTT. The V and J genes are TRBV5-4 and TRBJ1-1; 8 bases are a match to TRBD1. The J segment lost 0 bases and the V segment lost 3 bases, leaving 1 base of the junction unmatched. Germline values: CDR1 SGHNT, CDR2 YYREEE (reference sequence). This CDR3 comprises 14 residues.

V and J are TRBV11-1 and TRBJ2-3; no definite D call. Germline CDR1 SGHAT, CDR2 FQDESV (reference sequence). V was clipped by 5 bases and J by 0 bases, with 15 bases between them. The CDR3 sequence is 16 residues long. CDR3 nucleotides: TGTGCCAGCAGCCCGACCTTATCCAGGAGCACAGATACGCAGTATTTT. Its protein is CASSPTLSRSTDTQYF.

This chain connects TRBV19 to TRBJ1-1; D not resolved. Germline assignment: CDR1 LNHDA and CDR2 SQIVND (reference sequence). The CDR3 covers 18 residues. The V gene lost 7 bases and the J gene lost 0 bases, with 24 bases spanning the gap. This CDR3 is CASTQRRTKSVMNTEAFF. CDR3 nucleotide sequence: TGTGCCAGTACCCAGAGGCGCACCAAGTCCGTTATGAACACTGAAGCTTTCTTT.

This chain joins TRBV11-2 and TRBJ2-7, with 15 nucleotides matching TRBD2. Germline assignment: CDR1 SGHAT and CDR2 FQNNGV. The junction had 9 bases not matched to a gene; V was cut back by 2 bases and J by 4 bases. The CDR3 runs 18 residues. The CDR3 region is CASSLPETGLAGGYEQYF. CDR3 in DNA: TGTGCCAGCAGCTTACCCGAGACGGGACTAGCGGGAGGATACGAGCAGTACTTC.

This CDR3 is CAISVKQQNNEQFF. DNA of the CDR3: TGTGCCATCAGTGTGAAACAGCAGAACAATGAGCAGTTCTTC. The chain couples TRBV10-3 to TRBJ2-1; D remains unclear. The CDR3 has 14 amino acids. Per the germline V gene, CDR1 is ENHRY and CDR2 is SYGVKD. Trimming pared 4 bases from V and 5 bases from J, leaving 12 bases between.

The chain uses TRBV30 and TRBJ2-7; the D is unclear. The germline gives CDR1 GTSNPN, CDR2 SVGIG (reference sequence). Trimming took off 7 bases at V and 3 bases at J, with 13 bases between the two ends. The CDR3 is 12 amino acids. CDR3 protein: CASTTGGYEQYF. The DNA for the CDR3 is TGTGCCTCCACAACCGGCGGCTACGAGCAGTACTTC.

This chain connects TRBV5-1 to TRBJ1-1; no definite D call. V was trimmed by 0 bases and J by 4 bases, leaving 7 bases between them. Germline V gives CDR1 SGHRS, CDR2 YFSETQ. The CDR3 is 13 residues long. The CDR3 DNA reads as TGCGCCAGCAGCTTGGGCGCGGGCACTGAAGCTTTCTTT. Residues: CASSLGAGTEAFF.

The V and J genes are TRBV9 and TRBJ1-2, with TRBD1 identical over 7 bases. Germline V lookup: CDR1 SGDLS, CDR2 YYNGEE. The CDR3 loop spans 14 amino acids. With 4 bases clipped from V and 4 bases from J, the junction kept 7 bases outside the gene matches. The DNA for the CDR3 is TGTGCCAGCAGCAACCGGGACAGCTTCTATGGCTACACCTTC. It codes for CASSNRDSFYGYTF.

The rearrangement joins TRBV19 to TRBJ2-3, with D possibly matching TRBD1 (6 bases). This CDR3 has 16 amino acids. Deletions cut 3 bases from V and 0 bases from J, with 13 bases between. The V gene's germline CDR1 is LNHDA and CDR2 SQIVND (reference sequence). CDR3 nucleotides: TGTGCCAGTAGTATCATCAGACAGGTTAGCACAGATACGCAGTATTTT. It encodes CASSIIRQVSTDTQYF.

V gene TRBV7-2 combines with J gene TRBJ2-2; 15 nucleotides match TRBD2. Germline CDR1 SGHTA, CDR2 FQGNSA. The V and J ends lost 0 bases and 4 bases, in that order; junction bases with no gene match: 6. CDR3 length equals 19 residues. The CDR3 bases are TGTGCCAGCAGCTTAGCTGGACTAGCGGGAGGGCCGGGCACCGGGGAGCTGTTTTTT. Translated, it gives CASSLAGLAGGPGTGELFF.

The genes are TRBV4-1 and TRBJ2-2, with D perhaps matching TRBD2 (6 bases). Between the trimmed V and J ends, which lost 4 bases and 6 bases, there was a span of 15 bases. The CDR3 is 15 residues long. Germline lookup yields CDR1 MGHRA and CDR2 YSYEKL. As DNA, the CDR3 is TGCGCCAGCAGCCGTACGAATAGCGGTGCCGGGGAGCTGTTTTTT. Its protein is CASSRTNSGAGELFF.

The chain links TRBV5-4 to TRBJ2-1; 13 nucleotides align to TRBD2. The length of the CDR3 is 16 residues. V was clipped by 3 bases and J by 7 bases; unmatched bases: 7. CDR1 and CDR2 (germline): SGHNT, YYREEE (reference sequence). The CDR3 is CASSSSGTSGTNEQFF. For the CDR3, the DNA is TGTGCCAGCAGCTCCTCCGGGACTAGCGGGACAAATGAGCAGTTCTTC. Filled out from reference TRBV5-4 and TRBJ2-1, the complete variable domain reads ETGVTQSPTHLIKTRGQQVTLRCSSQSGHNTVSWYQQALGQGPQFIFQYYREEENGRGNFPPRFSGLQFPNYSSELNVNALELDDSALYLCASSSSGTSGTNEQFFGPGTRLTVL.

In this sample, this clone turned up once. V gene TRBV6-6 combines with J gene TRBJ1-3; 8 nucleotides agree with TRBD1. In germline, CDR1 is MNHNY, CDR2 SVGAGI (reference sequence). The CDR3 runs to 16 residues. The V and J ends lost 2 bases and 1 base, in that order; junction bases with no gene match: 4. Written as DNA, the CDR3 is TGTGCCAGCAGTTACCCCCAGGGGGCTTCTGGAAACACCATATATTTT. Its translation: CASSYPQGASGNTIYF.

The chain is built from TRBV5-1 and TRBJ2-5; D may be TRBD2 (7 bases). Trimming stripped 2 bases from V and 0 bases from J, with 11 bases between. This CDR3 contains 15 residues. CDR1 is SGHRS and CDR2 is YFSETQ in the germline V gene. CDR3 sequence reads: CASSLGGAYQETQYF. The CDR3 DNA follows: TGCGCCAGCAGCTTAGGGGGGGCCTACCAAGAGACCCAGTACTTC.

The rearrangement joins TRBV2 to TRBJ2-2, with unresolved D. From germline, CDR1 is SNHLY and CDR2 FYNNEI. This CDR3 is built from 13 residues. The V end lost 0 bases, the J end lost 5 bases, and 4 bases lay between the germline ends. This CDR3 is CASSEAETGELFF. The CDR3 nucleotides read TGTGCCAGCAGTGAAGCGGAGACCGGGGAGCTGTTTTTT.

The chain recombines TRBV7-9 with TRBJ2-1, with 9 bases lining up with TRBD1. Trimming cost V 7 bases and J 2 bases; bases outside gene matches: 6. Germline V CDR1 and CDR2: SEHNR, FQNEAQ (reference sequence). The CDR3 sequence is 15 residues long. In nucleotides, the CDR3 is TGTGCCAGCAAGGCAGGGGACAGGGCCTACAATGAGCAGTTCTTC. This sequence encodes CASKAGDRAYNEQFF.

The CDR3 loop reads CASSPGAVRAGTGELFF. CDR3 nucleotide sequence: TGTGCCAGCAGCCCTGGGGCGGTCAGGGCGGGAACCGGGGAGCTGTTTTTT. The gene calls are TRBV7-3 and TRBJ2-2; D might be TRBD2 (6 bases). The CDR3 sequence is 17 residues long. The germline CDR1 and CDR2 sequences are SGHTA and FQGTGA. V shed 5 bases and J shed 5 bases, with 21 bases lying between them.

The chain carries TRBV19 and TRBJ1-5, with D possibly TRBD1 on 6 matching bases. Germline assignment: CDR1 LNHDA and CDR2 SQIVND (reference sequence). V gave up 3 bases and J gave up 5 bases, with 8 bases separating them. This CDR3 has 13 residues. The CDR3 DNA sequence: TGTGCCAGTAGTATGACAGGCCATCAGCCCCAGCATTTT. This encodes CASSMTGHQPQHF.

The chain is built from TRBV5-6 and TRBJ2-6; tentatively, D is TRBD2 (5 bases). This CDR3 contains 17 residues. CDR1 SGHDT and CDR2 YYEEEE come from the germline V gene. V lost 4 bases and J 0 bases, leaving 14 bases between the germline ends. CDR3 sequence (DNA): TGTGCCAGCAGCCCCGAGACGGGAAGCTCTGGGGCCAACGTCCTGACTTTC. Encoded protein: CASSPETGSSGANVLTF.

The chain carries TRBV28 and TRBJ1-2; possible D gene TRBD1, 5 bases. CDR3 size: 13 residues. Germline V CDR1 and CDR2: MDHEN, SYDVKM. V was cut by 7 bases and J by 4 bases, with 13 bases left in between. The CDR3 DNA reads as TGTGCCAGCAACCCGGGGGGTATCTATGGCTACACCTTC. As protein: CASNPGGIYGYTF.

This chain joins TRBV7-6 and TRBJ2-1, with a tentative D call TRBD2 (6 bases). Trimming pared 2 bases from V and 1 base from J, leaving 9 bases between. CDR1 and CDR2 from the germline V gene are SGHVS and FNYEAQ. The CDR3 sequence is 15 residues long. The CDR3 sequence: CASSLNAGSYNEQFF. The DNA of the CDR3 is TGTGCCAGCAGCTTAAACGCGGGATCCTACAATGAGCAGTTCTTC.

The rearrangement links TRBV5-1 to TRBJ2-5; 7 bases fit TRBD1. V gave up 4 bases and J gave up 3 bases; unmatched junction bases: 3. The germline V gene has CDR1 SGHRS and CDR2 YFSETQ. The CDR3 is 13 amino acids. CDR3 DNA sequence: TGCGCCAGCAGCCTGGGACAGAAAGAGACCCAGTACTTC. Protein: CASSLGQKETQYF.

This chain links TRBV4-3 with TRBJ2-1; TRBD2 is a possible D gene (5 bases). V was clipped by 1 base and J by 9 bases, with 10 bases between them. CDR3 length: 13 residues. Looked up from germline, CDR1 is LGHNA and CDR2 is YSLEER. This chain's CDR3 is CASSQGSDGEQFF. The CDR3 DNA reads as TGCGCCAGCAGCCAAGGTAGCGACGGTGAGCAGTTCTTC.

The rearrangement uses TRBV6-1 and TRBJ2-2; D is perhaps TRBD1 (5 bases). CDR1 is MNHNS, CDR2 SASEGT, per germline. This CDR3 contains 14 residues. With 6 bases removed from V and 2 bases from J, the gap between germline ends came to 10 bases. The CDR3 loop reads CASRKGPNTGELFF. CDR3 sequence (DNA): TGTGCCAGCAGGAAGGGGCCTAACACCGGGGAGCTGTTTTTT.

The V gene is TRBV28, the J gene TRBJ2-7; 8 bases align to TRBD2. With V trimmed by 3 bases and J by 6 bases, 10 bases remained unmatched. Germline V lookup: CDR1 MDHEN, CDR2 SYDVKM. CDR3 length: 15 amino acids. CDR3 in amino acids: CASSFSSGRKGEQYF. The CDR3 DNA sequence: TGTGCCAGCAGTTTTTCCAGCGGGAGAAAAGGCGAGCAGTACTTC.

This clone occurred once. V usage is TRBV10-3 and J usage is TRBJ2-1; TRBD1 matches 7 bases. CDR1 is ENHRY, CDR2 SYGVKD, per germline. CDR3 length: 15 amino acids. V was pared by 2 bases and J by 2 bases, with 3 bases of the junction left unmatched. The CDR3 sequence: CAISERTGPYNEQFF. The DNA of the CDR3 is TGTGCCATCAGTGAGAGGACAGGCCCCTACAATGAGCAGTTCTTC.